One and the same sample provided the 25 T cell receptor beta chains below, sequenced in a study of blood T cell repertoires in COVID-19. Using immunoSEQ multiplex PCR, the repertoire was profiled, and TCRdb retains in-frame clones only, with some absent. The sample gives around 330,000 clones, around 87% of which show up once; approximately 4% is in the top ten. The sequenced material came from peripheral blood. These receptors originate from a woman aged 45-59 years with active or convalescent COVID-19.

This chain connects TRBV4-1 to TRBJ2-7; 7 bases fit TRBD1. Germline V CDR1 and CDR2: MGHRA, YSYEKL. V lost 4 bases and J lost 0; bases outside the gene matches: 3. This CDR3 region has 14 residues. As DNA, the CDR3 is TGCGCCAGCAGCCGGGACAGAGGCTCCTACGAGCAGTACTTC. Amino acid sequence: CASSRDRGSYEQYF.

V gene TRBV7-2 combines with J gene TRBJ1-2; no clear D gene. The V gene lost 4 bases and the J gene lost 4 bases, with 10 bases spanning the gap. Per the germline V gene, CDR1 is SGHTA and CDR2 is FQGNSA. This CDR3 is built from 13 residues. CDR3 region: CASSSLAPYGYTF. CDR3 nucleotide sequence: TGTGCCAGCAGCTCCCTAGCCCCCTATGGCTACACCTTC.

This sequence joins TRBV19 and TRBJ2-1, with TRBD2 matching over 7 bases. The CDR3 length is 15 residues. Trimming at V came to 4 bases and at J to 3 bases, leaving 6 bases not matched to a gene. In germline, CDR1 is LNHDA, CDR2 SQIVND (reference sequence). The DNA of the CDR3 is TGTGCCAGTAGTAGACTGGCGGGAGTCTACAATGAGCAGTTCTTC. It encodes CASSRLAGVYNEQFF.

The chain is built from TRBV2 and TRBJ2-7; 8 positions match TRBD1. CDR1 SNHLY and CDR2 FYNNEI come from the germline V gene. CDR3 length: 14 residues. J was trimmed by 2 bases and V by 7 bases; bases with no gene match: 7. CDR3 coding DNA: TGTGCCAGCACCCTAGACAGGGGTGCCTACGAGCAGTACTTC. Its translation: CASTLDRGAYEQYF. Variable domain in full (rest from reference TRBV2 and TRBJ2-7): EPEVTQTPSHQVTQMGQEVILRCVPISNHLYFYWYRQILGQKVEFLVSFYNNEISEKSEIFDDQFSVERPDGSNFTLKIRSTKLEDSAMYFCASTLDRGAYEQYFGPGTRLTVT.

The chain uses TRBV7-3 and TRBJ2-1; tentative D call: TRBD2 (5 bases). Germline assignment: CDR1 SGHTA and CDR2 FQGTGA. CDR3 length: 16 amino acids. V lost 4 bases and J 0 bases, leaving 13 bases between the germline ends. In DNA, the CDR3 is TGTGCCAGCAGCTCCACTGGACTGGTCTCCTACAATGAGCAGTTCTTC. This gives the protein CASSSTGLVSYNEQFF.

The CDR3 here is CASSSNSLNRGGQPQHF. The CDR3 nucleotides read TGTGCCAGCAGTTCCAACTCCTTAAACAGGGGCGGTCAGCCCCAGCATTTT. The V gene is TRBV2, the J gene TRBJ1-5; 7 positions match TRBD1. The V gene end was trimmed by 5 bases and the J gene end by 6 bases; junction bases not matched to a gene: 16. This CDR3 has 17 residues. In germline, CDR1 is SNHLY, CDR2 FYNNEI.

With respect to this clone: The junction shows a germline mismatch at one end, possibly a read error. The gene calls are TRBV7-7 and TRBJ2-5; TRBD2 matches 9 bases. The CDR3 is made up of 16 amino acids. Germline V gene lookup returns CDR1 SSHAT and CDR2 FNYEAQ (reference sequence). The CDR3 loop reads CASSPQTSGSQETQYF. CDR3 nucleotides: TGTGCTAGCAGCCCGCAGACTAGCGGCTCACAAGAGACCCAGTACTTC.

The chain is built from TRBV18 and TRBJ2-6; tentatively, D is TRBD1 (5 bases). V gave up 0 bases and J gave up 0 bases, with 9 bases separating them. The CDR3 covers 17 residues. Germline CDR1 KGHSH, CDR2 LQKENI. CDR3 protein: CASSPPRQLSGANVLTF. Here the CDR3 DNA reads TGTGCCAGCTCACCACCCCGACAGCTCTCTGGGGCCAACGTCCTGACTTTC.

The chain carries TRBV5-8 and TRBJ1-6; possible D gene TRBD1, 6 bases. Per germline, CDR1 SGHTS and CDR2 YDEGEE. The CDR3 spans 13 residues. Trimming took 6 bases from V and 7 from J, leaving 11 bases between them. For the CDR3, the DNA is TGTGCCAGCAAAGACAGGACCAATTCACCCCTCCACTTT. This translates into CASKDRTNSPLHF. Together with reference TRBV5-8 and TRBJ1-6, the CDR3 gives the full variable domain: EAGVTQSPTHLIKTRGQQATLRCSPISGHTSVYWYQQALGLGLQFLLWYDEGEERNRGNFPPRFSGRQFPNYSSELNVNALELEDSALYLCASKDRTNSPLHFGNGTRLTVT.

The rearrangement joins TRBV11-3 to TRBJ2-1, with D uncertain. Germline CDR1 reads SGHNT; CDR2 reads YENEEA. The germline V and J ends were trimmed by 2 bases and 9 bases, with 11 bases remaining between them. The CDR3 runs 13 residues. CDR3 residues: CASSLSGSGEQFF. The CDR3 coding sequence is TGTGCCAGCAGCTTATCGGGTAGTGGTGAGCAGTTCTTC.

V and J are TRBV29-1 and TRBJ1-5, with 7 bases lining up with TRBD1. Germline V lookup: CDR1 SQVTM, CDR2 ANQGSEA. The CDR3 contains 12 residues. Trimming at V came to 5 bases and at J to 5 bases, leaving 3 bases not matched to a gene. CDR3 amino acids: CSVSTGDQPQHF. The CDR3 DNA sequence: TGCAGCGTTAGTACAGGGGATCAGCCCCAGCATTTT.

The V call is TRBV5-1, the J call TRBJ2-7; TRBD2 matches at 10 bases. V dropped 1 base and J dropped 2; count of bases not matched to a gene: 3. This CDR3 spans 15 amino acids. The germline V gene has CDR1 SGHRS and CDR2 YFSETQ. The CDR3 region has the DNA TGCGCCAGCAGCTTGCGGACTAGCGGCACCTACGAGCAGTACTTC. As protein: CASSLRTSGTYEQYF.

This clone has just a few counts. The rearrangement uses TRBV28 and TRBJ2-7, with D tentatively TRBD1 (6 bases). Germline CDR1 and CDR2: MDHEN and SYDVKM. The CDR3 has 12 residues. With 4 bases removed from V and 6 bases from J, the gap between germline ends came to 10 bases. The CDR3 loop is CASSSAGAEQYF. The CDR3 DNA is TGTGCCAGCAGTTCAGCAGGGGCCGAGCAGTACTTC.

The V gene is TRBV13, the J gene TRBJ1-2, with 7 bases that match TRBD1. Looked up from germline, CDR1 is PRHDT and CDR2 is FYEKMQ (reference sequence). Trimming at V came to 5 bases and at J to 1 base, leaving 10 bases not matched to a gene. This CDR3 region has 16 residues. The CDR3 bases are TGTGCCAGCAGCGACCGACAGGGTAGCGTTAACTATGGCTACACCTTC. Translation: CASSDRQGSVNYGYTF.

This clone was detected once. This chain joins TRBV19 and TRBJ2-3, with 9 bases lining up with TRBD1. The V segment lost 6 bases and the J segment 2 bases; nucleotides outside the gene matches: 3. Germline-derived CDR1 and CDR2 are LNHDA and SQIVND (reference sequence). The CDR3 contains 14 residues. The DNA for the CDR3 is TGTGCCAGTAGGGGGGACAGGGTCACAGATACGCAGTATTTT. Translation: CASRGDRVTDTQYF.

The CDR3 DNA reads as TGTGCCAGTAGATCAACAGGGCACGACGAGCAGTACTTC. Protein product: CASRSTGHDEQYF. The V call is TRBV19, the J call TRBJ2-7; maybe TRBD1 (6 bases). Between the trimmed V and J ends, which lost 6 bases and 5 bases, there was a span of 14 bases. This CDR3 has 13 amino acids. Germline CDR1 and CDR2: LNHDA and SQIVND (reference sequence).

The rearrangement uses TRBV28 and TRBJ1-6; 7 bases are shared with TRBD1. This CDR3 has 14 residues. Germline loops: CDR1 MDHEN, CDR2 SYDVKM. After removal of 2 bases from V and 7 bases from J, the junction contained 2 bases not matched to a gene. This CDR3 is CASSLDRENSPLHF. CDR3 DNA sequence: TGTGCCAGCAGTTTAGACAGGGAGAATTCACCCCTCCACTTT.

With respect to this clone: The same CDR3 also results from other DNA sequences found in this sample. This rearrangement joins TRBV19 to TRBJ1-6, with TRBD1 matching over 8 bases. CDR1 is LNHDA and CDR2 is SQIVND in the germline V gene (reference sequence). Trimming at V came to 4 bases and at J to 8 bases, leaving 7 bases not matched to a gene. There are 15 residues in the CDR3. The CDR3 DNA follows: TGTGCCAGTAGTACTACCGGGACAGGCGATTCACCCCTCCACTTT. It is translated as CASSTTGTGDSPLHF.

The chain has TRBV27 and TRBJ2-2; 7 nucleotides line up with TRBD1. This CDR3 has 13 residues. The J segment lost 5 bases and the V segment lost 6 bases, leaving 3 bases of the junction unmatched. Germline V gene lookup returns CDR1 MNHEY and CDR2 SMNVEV (reference sequence). The CDR3, as DNA: TGTGCCAGCAGGATGACAGGGACCGGGGAGCTGTTTTTT. Translating it yields CASRMTGTGELFF.

V and J are TRBV9 and TRBJ2-7; TRBD2 might be the D (6 bases). The CDR3 is made up of 14 amino acids. V was clipped by 4 bases and J by 6 bases, with 17 bases between them. Germline loops: CDR1 SGDLS, CDR2 YYNGEE. This CDR3 is CASSFREAGSEQYF. Written as DNA, the CDR3 is TGTGCCAGCAGCTTTAGGGAGGCAGGGAGCGAGCAGTACTTC.

The J gene is TRBJ2-2, the V gene TRBV2, with a weak D call TRBD1 (6 bases). This CDR3 is built from 15 residues. Germline-derived CDR1 and CDR2 are SNHLY and FYNNEI. Trimming took 4 bases from V and 0 from J, leaving 9 bases between them. The chain's CDR3 is CASSVQGPNTGELFF. The CDR3 DNA sequence: TGTGCCAGCAGTGTACAGGGCCCGAACACCGGGGAGCTGTTTTTT.

This clone showed up just once. The V gene is TRBV23-1, the J gene TRBJ1-1; D possibly corresponds to TRBD1 (6 bases). TRBV23-1 is placed among ORFs of uncertain function. V was shortened by 5 bases and J by 0 bases, with 10 bases between the two germline ends. The CDR3 has 14 amino acids. The CDR3 region has the DNA TGCGCCAGCAGTTCACAGGGCATGAACACTGAAGCTTTCTTT. This codes for CASSSQGMNTEAFF.

The chain carries TRBV19 and TRBJ1-2; D is perhaps TRBD1 (5 bases). Germline V CDR1 and CDR2: LNHDA, SQIVND (reference sequence). The V gene lost 6 bases and the J gene lost 5 bases, with 13 bases spanning the gap. This CDR3 contains 13 residues. Written as DNA, the CDR3 is TGTGCCAGTAGCCCCGTCAGGGAATATGGCTACACCTTC. Translated: CASSPVREYGYTF. Based on the CDR3 plus reference TRBV19 and TRBJ1-2, the full variable domain is DGGITQSPKYLFRKEGQNVTLSCEQNLNHDAMYWYRQDPGQGLRLIYYSQIVNDFQKGDIAEGYSVSREKKESFPLTVTSAQKNPTAFYLCASSPVREYGYTFGSGTRLTVV.

This rearrangement joins TRBV19 to TRBJ1-2; D call uncertain. V shed 3 bases and J shed 8 bases, with 13 bases lying between them. CDR1 is LNHDA, CDR2 SQIVND, per germline (reference sequence). The CDR3 has 13 amino acids. DNA of the CDR3: TGTGCCAGTAGTATTGAGGAGGGAGGAGGCTACACCTTC. It codes for CASSIEEGGGYTF.

This clone came up a few times. V usage is TRBV6-5 and J usage is TRBJ2-7; D not certain. Trimming left V 10 bases short and J 2 bases short, with 21 bases between. Germline loops: CDR1 MNHEY, CDR2 SVGAGI. CDR3 length: 15 amino acids. Written as DNA, the CDR3 is TGTGCCACCCGCCGAGAGGTTGGATCAACCTACGAGCAGTACTTC. Translating it yields CATRREVGSTYEQYF.